This T cell receptor beta chain was retrieved from a study of blood T cell repertoires in COVID-19. CDR3 size: 13 residues. Germline V gene lookup returns CDR1 SGHVS and CDR2 FNYEAQ. Trimming pared 7 bases from V and 1 base from J, leaving 10 bases between. Two consecutive negative NP/OP PCR tests, clearance, or resolved symptoms defined Cohort 3 recovery. Using immunoSEQ multiplex PCR, the repertoire was profiled, and TCRdb retains in-frame clones only, with some absent. The repertoire holds fewer than 400,000 clones, with around 92% as singletons. The receptor was isolated from a woman between 25 and 40 years old who had recovered from COVID-19. V and J are TRBV7-6 and TRBJ1-1, with D possibly matching TRBD1 (5 bases). The sample consisted of PBMCs or T cells enriched from blood (not recorded which). The CDR3 sequence is CASTWGPNTEAFF. DNA of the CDR3: TGTGCCAGCACCTGGGGCCCGAACACTGAAGCTTTCTTT.